The clone carrying this T cell receptor (beta chain) has more than one count but fewer than ten. Its antigen is currently unknown. The library was built from around 0.4 ug RNA with molecular barcoded adaptors for alpha/delta and beta/gamma chains. TCRdb re-called the reads through MiXCR, storing one row per CDR3 protein. The data show 85,000 to 100,000 distinct CDR3 sequences, 20% to 25% seen once. The source of the sample is a study of read filtering for tumor transcriptome and immune sequencing. At the level of the study: Under 10 patients were R-ISS I, some 15 were R-ISS II, about seven were R-ISS III. IR-seq gave about 3.5 to 10.27 million TCR reads per sample; RNA-seq gave roughly 80 to 1273. Study-wide results and limits: Approximately 82% of IR-seq clonotypes had a single read, yet these held approximately 4% of reads.

V lost 5 bases to trimming and J lost 10 bases, with 17 bases between them. The V gene's germline CDR1 is SGHVS and CDR2 FQNEAQ. This CDR3 has 13 residues. The sequence was collected from a donor older than 35 with multiple myeloma. The chain has TRBV7-8 and TRBJ2-5, with D perhaps TRBD2 (6 bases). Sequenced: a population of CD138-negative cells sorted from bone marrow. The CDR3 reads CASSHLGLSDQYF. CDR3 DNA: TGTGCCAGCAGCCACCTAGGACTATCTGACCAGTACTTC.